This T cell receptor (beta chain) was recovered during a study of PD-1 blockade in classical Hodgkin lymphoma. This table comes from immunoSEQ multiplex PCR, and its TCRdb copy is limited to in-frame clones, with some not included. Of tens of thousands of clones in the sample, approximately 94% were seen once. Findings of the study overall: With CD4+ cells, TCR diversity rose significantly by C4D1, but not with CD8+ cells.

About this clone: Its target is not known. Within the sample, other DNA sequences also encode this same CDR3.

The CDR3 covers 14 residues. CDR1 is SGHRS and CDR2 is YFSETQ in the germline V gene. J gave up 6 bases and V 7 bases, and 8 bases lay outside the gene matches. The patients all showed relapse after autologous stem cell transplantation, while their brentuximab vedotin exposure varied. Complete response, partial response or progressive disease were the best responses. Material: peripheral blood mononuclear cells (PBMCs), obtained at baseline. The V gene is TRBV5-1, the J gene TRBJ2-2, with TRBD2 identical over 8 bases. This receptor was identified in a human donor with classical Hodgkin lymphoma. As DNA, the CDR3 is TGCGCCAGCGGGACTAGTGGGGTAGCCGGGGAGCTGTTTTTT. It yields the protein CASGTSGVAGELFF.